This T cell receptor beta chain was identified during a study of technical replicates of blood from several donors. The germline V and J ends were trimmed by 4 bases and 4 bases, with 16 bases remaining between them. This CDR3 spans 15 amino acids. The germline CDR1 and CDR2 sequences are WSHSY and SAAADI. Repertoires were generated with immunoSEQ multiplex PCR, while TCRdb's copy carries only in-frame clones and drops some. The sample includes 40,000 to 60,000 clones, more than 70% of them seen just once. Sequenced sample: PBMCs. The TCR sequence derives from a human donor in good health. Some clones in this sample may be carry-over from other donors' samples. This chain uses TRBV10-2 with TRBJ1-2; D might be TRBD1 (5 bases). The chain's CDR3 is CASSGGLLRPYGYTF. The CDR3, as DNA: TGCGCCAGCAGTGGGGGCCTCCTACGGCCCTATGGCTACACCTTC.